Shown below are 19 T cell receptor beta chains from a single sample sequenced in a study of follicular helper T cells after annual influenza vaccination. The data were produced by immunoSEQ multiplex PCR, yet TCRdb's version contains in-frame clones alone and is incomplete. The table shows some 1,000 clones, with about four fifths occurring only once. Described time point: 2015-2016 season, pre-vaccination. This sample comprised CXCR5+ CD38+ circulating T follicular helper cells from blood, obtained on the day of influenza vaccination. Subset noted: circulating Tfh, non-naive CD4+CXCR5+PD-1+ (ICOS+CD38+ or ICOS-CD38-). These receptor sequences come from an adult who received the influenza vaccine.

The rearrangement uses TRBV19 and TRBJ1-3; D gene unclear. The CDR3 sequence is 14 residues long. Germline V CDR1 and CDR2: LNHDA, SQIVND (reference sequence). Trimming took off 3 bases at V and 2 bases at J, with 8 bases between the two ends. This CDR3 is CASSISRTGNTIYF. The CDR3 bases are TGTGCCAGTAGTATTAGTCGGACTGGAAACACCATATATTTT.

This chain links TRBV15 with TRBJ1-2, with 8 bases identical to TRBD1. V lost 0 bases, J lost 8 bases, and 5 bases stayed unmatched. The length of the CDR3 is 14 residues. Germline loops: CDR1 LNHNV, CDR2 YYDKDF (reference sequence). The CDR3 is CATSRDLTGDGYTF. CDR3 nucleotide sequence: TGTGCCACCAGCAGAGATCTGACAGGGGACGGCTACACCTTC.

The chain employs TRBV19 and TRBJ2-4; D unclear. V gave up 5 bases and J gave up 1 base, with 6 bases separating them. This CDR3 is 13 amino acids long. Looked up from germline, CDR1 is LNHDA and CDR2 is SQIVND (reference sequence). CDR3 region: CASSVGAKNIQYF. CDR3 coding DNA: TGTGCCAGTAGTGTAGGGGCCAAAAACATTCAGTACTTC.

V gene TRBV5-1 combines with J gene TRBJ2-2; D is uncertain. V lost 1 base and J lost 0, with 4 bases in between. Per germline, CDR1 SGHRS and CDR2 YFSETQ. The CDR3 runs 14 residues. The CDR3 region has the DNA TGCGCCAGCAGCTTGATCGCGAACACCGGGGAGCTGTTTTTT. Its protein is CASSLIANTGELFF.

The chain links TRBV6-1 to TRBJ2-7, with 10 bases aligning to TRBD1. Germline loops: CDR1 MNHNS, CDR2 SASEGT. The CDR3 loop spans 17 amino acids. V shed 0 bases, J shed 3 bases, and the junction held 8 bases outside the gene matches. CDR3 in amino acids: CASSEALPRTGGYEQYF. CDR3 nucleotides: TGTGCCAGCAGTGAAGCGCTGCCCCGGACAGGGGGCTACGAGCAGTACTTC.

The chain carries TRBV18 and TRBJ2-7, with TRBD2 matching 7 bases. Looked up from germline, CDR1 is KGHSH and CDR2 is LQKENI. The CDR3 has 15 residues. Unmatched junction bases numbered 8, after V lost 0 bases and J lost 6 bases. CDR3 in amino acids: CASSPPSLAWTEQYF. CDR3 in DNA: TGTGCCAGCTCACCACCGTCACTAGCGTGGACCGAGCAGTACTTC.

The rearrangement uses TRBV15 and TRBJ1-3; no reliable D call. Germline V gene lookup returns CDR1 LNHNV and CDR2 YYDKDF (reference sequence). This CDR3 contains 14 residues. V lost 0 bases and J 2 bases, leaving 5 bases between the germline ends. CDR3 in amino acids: CATSRDSAGNTIYF. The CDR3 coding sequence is TGTGCCACCAGCAGAGATTCAGCTGGAAACACCATATATTTT.

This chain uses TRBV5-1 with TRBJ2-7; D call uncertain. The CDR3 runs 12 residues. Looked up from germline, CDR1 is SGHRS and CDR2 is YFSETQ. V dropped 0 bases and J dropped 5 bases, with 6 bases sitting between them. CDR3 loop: CASSLAVDEQYF. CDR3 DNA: TGCGCCAGCAGCTTGGCGGTGGACGAGCAGTACTTC.

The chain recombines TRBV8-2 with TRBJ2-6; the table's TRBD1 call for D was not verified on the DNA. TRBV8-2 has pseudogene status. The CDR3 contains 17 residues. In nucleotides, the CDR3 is TGTGGCACGATATTTATGATAACACAAAGTCGGGCCAACGTCCTGACTTTC. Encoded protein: CGTIFMITQSRANVLTF.

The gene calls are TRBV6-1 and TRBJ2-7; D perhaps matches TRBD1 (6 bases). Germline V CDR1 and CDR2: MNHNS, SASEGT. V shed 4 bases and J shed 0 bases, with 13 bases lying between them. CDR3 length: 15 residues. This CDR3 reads CASSANRDISYEQYF. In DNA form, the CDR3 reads TGTGCCAGCAGTGCTAACCGGGACATCTCCTACGAGCAGTACTTC.

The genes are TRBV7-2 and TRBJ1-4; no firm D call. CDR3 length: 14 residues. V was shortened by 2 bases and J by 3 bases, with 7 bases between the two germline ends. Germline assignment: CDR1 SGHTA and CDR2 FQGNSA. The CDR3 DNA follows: TGTGCCAGCAGCTTACCGGGGTCTAATGAAAAACTGTTTTTT. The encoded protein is CASSLPGSNEKLFF.

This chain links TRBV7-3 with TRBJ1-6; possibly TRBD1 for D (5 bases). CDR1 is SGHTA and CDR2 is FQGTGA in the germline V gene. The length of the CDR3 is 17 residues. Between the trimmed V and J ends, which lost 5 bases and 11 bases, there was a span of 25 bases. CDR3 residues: CASSPQPPTGTGAPLHF. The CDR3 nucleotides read TGTGCCAGCAGCCCTCAACCCCCAACGGGGACCGGGGCACCCCTCCACTTT.

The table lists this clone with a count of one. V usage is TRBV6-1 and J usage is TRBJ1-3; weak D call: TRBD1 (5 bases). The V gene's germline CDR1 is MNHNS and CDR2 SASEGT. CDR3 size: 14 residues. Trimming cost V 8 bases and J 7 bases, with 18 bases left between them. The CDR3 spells CASSRAGIGNTIYF. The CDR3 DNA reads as TGTGCCAGCTCTCGAGCAGGGATTGGGAACACCATATATTTT.

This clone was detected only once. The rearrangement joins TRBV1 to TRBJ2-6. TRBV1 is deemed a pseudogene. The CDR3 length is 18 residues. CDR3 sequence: CTSSTNGLCTSRANVLTF. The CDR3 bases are TGCACCAGCAGTACGAACGGTTTGTGCACAAGTCGGGCCAACGTCCTGACTTTC.

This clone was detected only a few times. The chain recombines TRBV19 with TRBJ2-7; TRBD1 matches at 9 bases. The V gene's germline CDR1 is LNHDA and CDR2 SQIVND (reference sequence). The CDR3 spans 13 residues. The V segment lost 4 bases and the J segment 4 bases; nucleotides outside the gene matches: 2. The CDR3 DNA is TGTGCCAGTAGTAACAGGGGGCGGTACGAGCAGTACTTC. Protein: CASSNRGRYEQYF.

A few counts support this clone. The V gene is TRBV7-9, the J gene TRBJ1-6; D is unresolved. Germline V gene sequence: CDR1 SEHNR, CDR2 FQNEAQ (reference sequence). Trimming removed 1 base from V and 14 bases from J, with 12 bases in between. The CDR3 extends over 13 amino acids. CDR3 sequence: CASSLEEVVSLHF. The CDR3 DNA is TGTGCCAGCAGCTTAGAGGAGGTAGTGTCCCTCCACTTT. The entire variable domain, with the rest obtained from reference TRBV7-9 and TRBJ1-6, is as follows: DTGVSQNPRHKITKRGQNVTFRCDPISEHNRLYWYRQTLGQGPEFLTYFQNEAQLEKSRLLSDRFSAERPKGSFSTLEIQRTEQGDSAMYLCASSLEEVVSLHFGNGTRLTVT.

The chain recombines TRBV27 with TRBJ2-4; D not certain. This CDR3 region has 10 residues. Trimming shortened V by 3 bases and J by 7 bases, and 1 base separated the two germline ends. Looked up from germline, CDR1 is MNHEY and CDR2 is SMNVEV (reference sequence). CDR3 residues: CASSFNIQYF. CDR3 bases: TGTGCCAGCAGTTTCAACATTCAGTACTTC.

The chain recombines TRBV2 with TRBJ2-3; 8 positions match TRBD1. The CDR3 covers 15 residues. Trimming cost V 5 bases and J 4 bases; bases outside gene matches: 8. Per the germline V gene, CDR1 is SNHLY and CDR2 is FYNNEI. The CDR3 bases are TGTGCCAGCAGTAACAGGGGGTCAGACGCAGATACGCAGTATTTT. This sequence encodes CASSNRGSDADTQYF. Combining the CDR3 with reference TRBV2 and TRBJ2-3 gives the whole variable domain EPEVTQTPSHQVTQMGQEVILRCVPISNHLYFYWYRQILGQKVEFLVSFYNNEISEKSEIFDDQFSVERPDGSNFTLKIRSTKLEDSAMYFCASSNRGSDADTQYFGPGTRLTVL.

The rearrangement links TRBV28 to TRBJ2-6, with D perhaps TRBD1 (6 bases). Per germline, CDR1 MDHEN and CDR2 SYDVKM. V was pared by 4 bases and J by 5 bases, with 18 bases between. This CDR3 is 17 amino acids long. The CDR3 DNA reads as TGTGCCAGCAGTTGGCTTGGGACACAAAGTCGGGCCAACGTCCTGACTTTC. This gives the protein CASSWLGTQSRANVLTF. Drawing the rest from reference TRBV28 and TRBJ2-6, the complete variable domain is DVKVTQSSRYLVKRTGEKVFLECVQDMDHENMFWYRQDPGLGLRLIYFSYDVKMKEKGDIPEGYSVSREKKERFSLILESASTNQTSMYLCASSWLGTQSRANVLTFGAGSRLTVL.